This T cell receptor (beta chain) stems from a study of blood T cell repertoires in COVID-19. Overall study: From the United States, Italy and Spain came samples of acute and convalescent COVID-19. PBMCs, B-cell-depleted T cells, or T cells were the source of the cDNA or gDNA that made up the material.

The protocol was immunoSEQ multiplex PCR, while the TCRdb copy is restricted to in-frame clones and leaves out a portion. The table shows roughly 350,000 clones, with approximately 87% occurring only once. This clone was counted a few times. Sequenced material: peripheral blood. The receptor comes from a woman in her twenties or thirties with COVID-19, enrolled during active disease.

CDR3 in amino acids: CASSPRQGRAETQYF. In nucleotides, the CDR3 is TGTGCCAGCAGCCCCCGACAGGGGAGGGCAGAGACCCAGTACTTC. The chain carries TRBV7-2 and TRBJ2-5; tentative D call: TRBD1 (8 bases). The length of the CDR3 is 15 residues. CDR1 is SGHTA, CDR2 FQGNSA, per germline. The V end lost 5 bases, the J end lost 4 bases, and 17 bases lay between the germline ends.